This T cell receptor beta chain emerged from a study of blood T cell repertoires in COVID-19. Study processing details: Reference gene primer amplification gave estimated nucleated cell counts. TCRdb's table, derived via immunoSEQ multiplex PCR, lists solely in-frame clones and lacks some. V, J and clone size reflect that table, while D and trimming were determined from the DNA. In the table there are approximately 390,000 clones, 70% to 90% of which are singletons. This CDR3 spans 14 amino acids. Germline V CDR1 and CDR2: SNHLY, FYNNEI. The V end lost 4 bases, the J end lost 4 bases, and 10 bases lay between the germline ends. Residents of 24 US areas, aged roughly 18 to 89 years, made up the participants.

The sample consisted of PBMCs or T cells enriched from blood (not recorded which). The V gene is TRBV2, the J gene TRBJ1-4, with D perhaps TRBD1 (6 bases). This clonotype was sampled from a woman aged 40-49 years with acute COVID-19. CDR3 nucleotides: TGTGCCAGCAGTGGGTACAGGGTTAATGAAAAACTGTTTTTT. It is translated as CASSGYRVNEKLFF.